The present T cell receptor (beta chain) was sequenced within a study of blood T cells in healthy people across ages. A J-beta primer mix and a sample-barcoded 5' primer were used in a second PCR of roughly 7 to 12 cycles. Every individual sample yielded 2.5 million or more paired-end reads (each containing CDR3). TCRdb re-called the 5' RACE reads through MiXCR, storing one row per CDR3 protein. The sample holds some 880,000 distinct CDR3 sequences, about 36% seen once. The receptor comes from a man between 18 and 29 years old in good health. The source material was blood.

In nucleotides, the CDR3 is TGTGCCAGCAGTTCCGGGACAGGGGCGAAGTATGGCTACACCTTC. Encoded protein: CASSSGTGAKYGYTF. The J gene is TRBJ1-2, the V gene TRBV12-3 or TRBV12-4; 10 bases are shared with TRBD1. Unmatched junction bases numbered 7, after V lost 4 bases and J lost 5 bases. The CDR3 totals 15 residues.